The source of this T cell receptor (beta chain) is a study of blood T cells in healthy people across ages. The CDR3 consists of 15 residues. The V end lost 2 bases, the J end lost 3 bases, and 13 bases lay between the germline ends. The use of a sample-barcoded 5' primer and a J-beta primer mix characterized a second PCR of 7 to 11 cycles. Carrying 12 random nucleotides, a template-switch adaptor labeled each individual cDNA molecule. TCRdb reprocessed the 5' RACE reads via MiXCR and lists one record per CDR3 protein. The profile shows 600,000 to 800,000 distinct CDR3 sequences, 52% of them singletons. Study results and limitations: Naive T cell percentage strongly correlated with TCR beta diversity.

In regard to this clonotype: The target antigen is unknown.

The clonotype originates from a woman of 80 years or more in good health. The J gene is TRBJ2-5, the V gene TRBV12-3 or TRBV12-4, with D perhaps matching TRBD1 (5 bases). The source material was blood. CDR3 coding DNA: TGTGCCAGCAGTTTACTTGACCAGGGAAAAGAGACCCAGTACTTC. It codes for CASSLLDQGKETQYF.